These 10 T cell receptor beta chains were all obtained from the same sample, sequenced in a study of CD8+ T cells in alopecia areata. Sequencing templates came from extracted RNA that was reverse transcribed into cDNA. The method was immunoSEQ multiplex PCR; TCRdb's version includes in-frame clones alone and lacks a portion of them. The table shows 150,000 to 200,000 clones, with approximately 67% occurring only once. The sample's treatment: oral pan-JAK inhibitor, 5-10 mg twice daily. The starting material was CD4+ T cells sorted from blood, obtained at approximately week 50, from a patient treated with tofacitinib. Receptor source: a human donor with alopecia areata.

The chain employs TRBV25-1 and TRBJ1-2; D is uncertain. Per germline, CDR1 MGHDK and CDR2 SYGVNS. The CDR3 consists of 14 residues. Trimming left V 1 base short and J 6 bases short, with 12 bases between. Here the CDR3 DNA reads TGTGCCAGCAGTGAATCTAGGACTGGAGATGGCTACACCTTC. Translating gives CASSESRTGDGYTF.

The CDR3 sequence is CASTQETQYF. In DNA, the CDR3 is TGTGCCAGCACCCAAGAGACCCAGTACTTC. The V and J genes are TRBV2 and TRBJ2-5; no reliable D call. Between the trimmed V and J ends, which lost 7 bases and 1 base, there was a span of 1 base. Germline assignment: CDR1 SNHLY and CDR2 FYNNEI. The CDR3 totals 10 residues.

The chain carries TRBV11-3 and TRBJ2-1; D gene uncertain. The germline V gene encodes CDR1 SGHNT and CDR2 YENEEA. V lost 1 base, J lost 0 bases, and 10 bases lay in between. The CDR3 extends over 16 amino acids. CDR3 in DNA: TGTGCCAGCAGCTTAGGAAGGTTGAGCTCCTACAATGAGCAGTTCTTC. Translating gives CASSLGRLSSYNEQFF.

The V gene is TRBV15, the J gene TRBJ2-3, with 9 bases fitting TRBD1. The V gene end was trimmed by 2 bases and the J gene end by 2 bases; junction bases not matched to a gene: 5. The CDR3 spans 16 residues. CDR1 is LNHNV, CDR2 YYDKDF, per germline (reference sequence). The CDR3 sequence is CATSRSGTGITDTQYF. In nucleotides, the CDR3 is TGTGCCACCAGCAGATCGGGGACAGGGATCACAGATACGCAGTATTTT.

Only one count was recorded for this clone. CDR3 DNA: TGTGCCAGCAGTTCAACATACGGGGAGCTGTTTTTT. Protein sequence: CASSSTYGELFF. The chain links TRBV2 to TRBJ2-2, with D unresolved. Germline loops: CDR1 SNHLY, CDR2 FYNNEI. The CDR3 length is 12 residues. The V and J ends lost 5 bases and 7 bases respectively, with 8 bases between them. Together with reference TRBV2 and TRBJ2-2, the CDR3 gives the full variable domain: EPEVTQTPSHQVTQMGQEVILRCVPISNHLYFYWYRQILGQKVEFLVSFYNNEISEKSEIFDDQFSVERPDGSNFTLKIRSTKLEDSAMYFCASSSTYGELFFGEGSRLTVL.

This clone was seen a handful of times. The gene calls are TRBV29-1 and TRBJ2-5; 7 nucleotides match TRBD1. With V trimmed by 6 bases and J by 0 bases, 4 bases remained unmatched. This CDR3 comprises 13 residues. The germline V gene encodes CDR1 SQVTM and CDR2 ANQGSEA. The CDR3 is CSVGQTYQETQYF. As DNA, the CDR3 is TGCAGCGTGGGACAGACGTACCAAGAGACCCAGTACTTC.

The chain has TRBV2 and TRBJ2-2, with D maybe TRBD2 (6 bases). This CDR3 region has 15 residues. CDR1 and CDR2 (germline): SNHLY, FYNNEI. Trimming took off 6 bases at V and 2 bases at J, with 13 bases between the two ends. The CDR3 loop is CASRAGLSNTGELFF. The CDR3 DNA follows: TGTGCCAGCAGGGCGGGACTCTCCAACACCGGGGAGCTGTTTTTT.

The V and J genes are TRBV18 and TRBJ2-3; no clear D gene. Germline assignment: CDR1 KGHSH and CDR2 LQKENI. Trimming removed 3 bases from V and 1 base from J, with 2 bases in between. The CDR3 spans 12 residues. CDR3 in amino acids: CASSPRTDTQYF. The CDR3 DNA is TGTGCCAGCTCACCCCGCACAGATACGCAGTATTTT.

This clone was seen more than once but under ten times. V gene TRBV6-5 combines with J gene TRBJ1-6; tentative D call: TRBD1 (6 bases). CDR1 is MNHEY and CDR2 is SVGAGI in the germline V gene. The V gene lost 4 bases and the J gene lost 6 bases, with 13 bases spanning the gap. The length of the CDR3 is 15 residues. CDR3 in DNA: TGTGCCAGCAGTTCAGGGGTATTTGGTAATTCACCCCTCCACTTT. It specifies CASSSGVFGNSPLHF.

This chain connects TRBV5-1 to TRBJ2-5, with no clear D. Trimming took off 0 bases at V and 0 bases at J, with 6 bases between the two ends. The CDR3 is 14 residues long. Per the germline V gene, CDR1 is SGHRS and CDR2 is YFSETQ. The CDR3 here is CASSLGPNQETQYF. CDR3 DNA: TGCGCCAGCAGCTTGGGCCCCAACCAAGAGACCCAGTACTTC.